This passage covers 2 T cell receptor beta chains from one sample sequenced in a study of cytomegalovirus exposure and HLA in healthy donors. Use of 60 Vbeta and 13 Jbeta primers characterized the PCR. Sequenced by immunoSEQ multiplex PCR; TCRdb stores in-frame clones only, minus some. This sample yields tens of thousands of clones, of which roughly 9.1% are seen a single time; approximately 23% belongs to the top ten. The sample was PBMCs. The receptors were gathered from a man in his sixties in good health and CMV-seropositive.

This clone was seen a few times. The J gene is TRBJ1-5, the V gene TRBV28, with 9 bases matching TRBD1. This CDR3 comprises 15 residues. Germline loops: CDR1 MDHEN, CDR2 SYDVKM. Germline trimming cut 6 bases from V and 3 bases from J; bases unmatched to any gene: 6. CDR3 sequence: CASSSQGAFNQPQHF. CDR3 DNA: TGTGCCAGCAGCTCACAGGGGGCGTTCAATCAGCCCCAGCATTTT. Full variable domain (remainder filled in from reference TRBV28 and TRBJ1-5): DVKVTQSSRYLVKRTGEKVFLECVQDMDHENMFWYRQDPGLGLRLIYFSYDVKMKEKGDIPEGYSVSREKKERFSLILESASTNQTSMYLCASSSQGAFNQPQHFGDGTRLSIL.

In its sample, this clone was seen a few times. The gene calls are TRBV6-1 and TRBJ2-3, with D possibly TRBD2 on 5 matching bases. Germline V gene lookup returns CDR1 MNHNS and CDR2 SASEGT. Between the trimmed V and J ends, which lost 6 bases and 3 bases, there was a span of 13 bases. The CDR3 runs 14 residues. The CDR3 DNA follows: TGTGCCAGCAGCACCGGGAAAGGGACAGATACGCAGTATTTT. The encoded protein is CASSTGKGTDTQYF.